This TCR beta chain was retrieved from a study of human CD8 memory T cell subsets (dated by TCRdb to 2019 to 2021). Study-level background: TCRbeta repertoires of stem-like (TSTEM), progenitor exhausted-like (TPEX) and effector memory CD8+ T cell subsets were compared to assess their clonal relationships. TCRbeta repertoires were obtained from TSTEM, TPEX and effector memory subsets contributed by each of more than five donors.

CDR1 and CDR2, looked up from the germline V gene, are SGHRS and YFSETQ. From the cysteine through the phenylalanine, the CDR3 covers 14 amino acids. DNA was not recorded. The investigation overall reported the following: Only TCRbeta chains were sequenced, and repertoire comparisons were based on six donors, with testing performed by paired t-tests and Bonferroni correction. Normalized Shannon-Wiener diversity was similarly high in the TSTEM and TPEX subsets, while the effector memory subsets were comparatively less diverse. Although both stem-like subsets shared clonotypes with effector memory cells, the overlap between TSTEM and TPEX repertoires was minimal, suggesting distinct antigen spectra for the TSTEM and TPEX subsets. Greater repertoire diversity in TSTEM than in TPEX subsets was suggested by Chao1 estimates, potentially reflecting a broader range of specificities.

CCR7+ PD-1- TIGIT- cells were classified as stem-like memory CD8+ T cells (TSTEM). Peripheral blood mononuclear cells were isolated from healthy donor buffy coats by density gradient separation. In the study, total CD8+ T cells were enriched by negative magnetic separation with EasySep or MojoSort CD8+ T cell isolation kits. An RNeasy Mini Kit was used to extract total RNA from duplicate vials of around 140,000 sorted CD8+ T cells per subset. The PBMCs were used either fresh or after being cryopreserved in fetal bovine serum with roughly 10% DMSO. Fluorescence-activated cell sorting on a FACSAria III was used to sort CD8+ T cell subsets to purity. Sequencing instrument: NextSeq 550. A Human TCR Profiling Kit was used to prepare UMI-labeled 5' RACE TCRbeta libraries. Every TCRbeta library was prepared in parallel, with the same number of PCR cycles used for all of the libraries. The published analysis was carried out like this. Each TCRbeta library contained between about 2,900 and 18,000 functional CDR3beta clonotypes. MIGEC 1.2.9 handled UMI extraction and consensus assembly, with a minimum of three reads required per UMI. MiXCR 3.0.3 was used to extract in-frame CDR3beta repertoires. Each sample was downsampled to 42,000 randomly selected UMIs before diversity metrics were calculated in VDJtools 1.2.1. For each sample pair, the repertoire overlap metrics D, R and F2 were calculated in VDJtools using the top 3,000 clones. The reads went through TCRdb reprocessing, and each CDR3 protein sequence gets one entry with no DNA. These V and J calls are TCRdb output, not the study's own analysis. The table kept for this sample lists 15,000 or so distinct CDR3 sequences. The top ten hold 4.5% to 6% of the sample.

On this clonotype: The antigen this receptor binds is unknown.

The sequenced sample consisted of CD8+ stem-like memory T cells (TSCM and TCM) sorted from PBMCs. The sample's cell subset or site, from its label and the paper: stem-like memory CD8 T cells (TSTEM), CCR7+ PD-1- TIGIT-. The sequence derives from a human donor in good health. The chain is made from TRBV5-1 and TRBJ2-1. The CDR3 region: CASSLDRPYDEQFF.